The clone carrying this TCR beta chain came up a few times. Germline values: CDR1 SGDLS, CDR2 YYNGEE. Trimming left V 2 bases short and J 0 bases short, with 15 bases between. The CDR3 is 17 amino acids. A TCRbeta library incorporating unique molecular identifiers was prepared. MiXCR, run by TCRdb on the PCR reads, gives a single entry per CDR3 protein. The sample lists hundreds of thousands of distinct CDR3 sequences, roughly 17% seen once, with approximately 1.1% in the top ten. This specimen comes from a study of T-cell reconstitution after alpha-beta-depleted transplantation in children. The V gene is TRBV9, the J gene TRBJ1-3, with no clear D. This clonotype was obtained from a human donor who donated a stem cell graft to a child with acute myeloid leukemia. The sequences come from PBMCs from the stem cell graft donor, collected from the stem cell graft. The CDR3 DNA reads TGTGCCAGCAGCGTGGCTTCGGGTCTCCGCTCTGGAAACACCATATATTTT. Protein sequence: CASSVASGLRSGNTIYF.